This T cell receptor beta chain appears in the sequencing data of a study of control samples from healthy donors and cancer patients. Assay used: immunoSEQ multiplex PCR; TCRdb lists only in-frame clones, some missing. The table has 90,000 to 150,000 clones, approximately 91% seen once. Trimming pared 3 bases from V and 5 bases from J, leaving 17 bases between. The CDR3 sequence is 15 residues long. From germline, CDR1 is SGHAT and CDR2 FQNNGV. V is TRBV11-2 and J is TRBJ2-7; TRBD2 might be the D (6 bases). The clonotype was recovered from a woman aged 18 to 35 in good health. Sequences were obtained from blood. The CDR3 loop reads CASSFGGLAAHEQYF. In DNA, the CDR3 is TGTGCCAGCAGCTTTGGAGGGTTGGCAGCGCACGAGCAGTACTTC.